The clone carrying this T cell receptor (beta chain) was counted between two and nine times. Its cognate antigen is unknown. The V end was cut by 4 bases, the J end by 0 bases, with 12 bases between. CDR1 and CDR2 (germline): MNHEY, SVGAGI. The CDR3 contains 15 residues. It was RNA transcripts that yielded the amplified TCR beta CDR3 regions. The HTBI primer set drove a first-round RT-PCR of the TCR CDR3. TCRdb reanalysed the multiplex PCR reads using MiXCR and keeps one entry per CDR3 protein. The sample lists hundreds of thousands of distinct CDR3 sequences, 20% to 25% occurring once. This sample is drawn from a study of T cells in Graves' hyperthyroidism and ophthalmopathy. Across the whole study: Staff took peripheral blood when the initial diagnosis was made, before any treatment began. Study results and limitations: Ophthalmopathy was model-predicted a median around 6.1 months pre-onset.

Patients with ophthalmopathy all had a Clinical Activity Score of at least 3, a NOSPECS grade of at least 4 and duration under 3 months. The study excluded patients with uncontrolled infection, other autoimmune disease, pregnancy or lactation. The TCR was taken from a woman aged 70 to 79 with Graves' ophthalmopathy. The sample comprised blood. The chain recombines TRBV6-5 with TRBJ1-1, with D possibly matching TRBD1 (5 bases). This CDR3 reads CASSFTGTVNTEAFF. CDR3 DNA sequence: TGTGCCAGCAGTTTTACCGGGACGGTGAACACTGAAGCTTTCTTT.